The next 3 T cell receptor beta chains were all read from a single sample in a study of blood T cells in healthy people across ages. Alongside a J-beta primer mix, a sample-barcoded 5' primer served in a second PCR lasting 7 to 11 cycles. TCRdb independently ran MiXCR on the 5' RACE reads; one entry per CDR3 protein. The sample consists of about 560,000 distinct CDR3 sequences, about a quarter of them appearing once. The same data also went into a second study, on T cells of mothers and their children.

The sample taken for sequencing was blood. The receptors stem from a boy aged 2 to 10 in good health.

Only a few counts were recorded for this clonotype. The chain employs TRBV7-9 and TRBJ1-3, with D uncertain. V was pared by 4 bases and J by 0 bases, with 4 bases between. The CDR3 has 13 amino acids. Germline CDR1 SEHNR, CDR2 FQNEAQ (reference sequence). CDR3 region: CASSSISGNTIYF. CDR3 DNA sequence: TGTGCCAGCAGCTCGATCTCTGGAAACACCATATATTTT.

This clonotype appeared a few times. This chain connects TRBV11-2 to TRBJ1-2; D might be TRBD1 (6 bases). The length of the CDR3 is 13 residues. The germline V gene encodes CDR1 SGHAT and CDR2 FQNNGV. Trimming stripped 2 bases from V and 5 bases from J, with 9 bases between. CDR3 sequence (DNA): TGTGCCAGCAGCTTATTTACAGGGTATGGCTACACCTTC. Its translation is CASSLFTGYGYTF.

This clonotype has only a few counts. The chain uses TRBV5-1 and TRBJ2-7; D not certain. The J call may not be correct, given that the DNA end is closer to TRBJ2-1. The germline V gene encodes CDR1 SGHRS and CDR2 YFSETQ. This CDR3 contains 15 residues. CDR3: CASSLLQNSYNEQFF. Here the CDR3 DNA reads TGCGCCAGCAGCTTGCTTCAGAATAGCTACAATGAGCAGTTCTTC.